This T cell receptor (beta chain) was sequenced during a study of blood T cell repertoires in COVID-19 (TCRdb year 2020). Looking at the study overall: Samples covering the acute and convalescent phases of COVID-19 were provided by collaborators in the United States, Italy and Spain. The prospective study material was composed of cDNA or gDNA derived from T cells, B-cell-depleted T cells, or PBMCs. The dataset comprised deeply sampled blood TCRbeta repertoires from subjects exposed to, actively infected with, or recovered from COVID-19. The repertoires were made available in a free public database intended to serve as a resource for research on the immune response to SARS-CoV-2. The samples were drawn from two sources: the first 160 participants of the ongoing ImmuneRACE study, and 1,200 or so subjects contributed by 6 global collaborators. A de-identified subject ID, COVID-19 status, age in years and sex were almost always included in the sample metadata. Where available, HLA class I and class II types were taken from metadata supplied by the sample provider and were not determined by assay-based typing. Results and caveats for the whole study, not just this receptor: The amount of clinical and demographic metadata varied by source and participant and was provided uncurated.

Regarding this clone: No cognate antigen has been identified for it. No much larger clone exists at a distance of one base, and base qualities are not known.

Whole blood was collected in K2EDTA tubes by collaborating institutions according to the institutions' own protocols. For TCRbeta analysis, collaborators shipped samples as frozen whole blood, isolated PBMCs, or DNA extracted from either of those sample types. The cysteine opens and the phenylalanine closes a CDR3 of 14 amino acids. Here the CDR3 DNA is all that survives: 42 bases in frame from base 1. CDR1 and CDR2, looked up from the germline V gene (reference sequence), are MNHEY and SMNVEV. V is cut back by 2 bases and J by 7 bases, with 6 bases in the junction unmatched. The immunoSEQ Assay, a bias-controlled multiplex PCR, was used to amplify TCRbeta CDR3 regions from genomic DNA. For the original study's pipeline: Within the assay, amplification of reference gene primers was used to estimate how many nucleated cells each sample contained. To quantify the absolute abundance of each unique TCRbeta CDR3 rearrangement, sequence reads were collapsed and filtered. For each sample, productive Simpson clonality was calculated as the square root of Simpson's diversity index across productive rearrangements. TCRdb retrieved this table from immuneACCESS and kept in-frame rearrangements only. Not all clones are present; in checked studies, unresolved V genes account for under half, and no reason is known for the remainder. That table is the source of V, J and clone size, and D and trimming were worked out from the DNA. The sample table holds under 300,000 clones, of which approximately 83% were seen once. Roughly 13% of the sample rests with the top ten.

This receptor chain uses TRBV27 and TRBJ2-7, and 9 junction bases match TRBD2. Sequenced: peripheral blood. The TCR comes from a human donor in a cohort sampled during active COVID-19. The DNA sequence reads TGTGCCAGCAGTTTAGGACTAGCGCTGTCGGAGCAGTACTTC. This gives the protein CASSLGLALSEQYF.